The 18 T cell receptor beta chains given below trace back to one sample, sequenced in a study of T cell clones after liver transplantation. Produced via immunoSEQ multiplex PCR; TCRdb's table is partial and in-frame only. The repertoire holds more than 7,000 clones, around four fifths seen once, with 56% in the top ten. Sequencing was performed on CD8+ T cells from blood, taken at the 22-month timepoint. The receptors stem from a human patient who received a liver transplant. Some T cells here may be from the graft donor.

DNA for the CDR3: TGTGCCAGCAGTAGGGGAGCGGGGGGGCTCACCGGGGAGCTGTTTTTT. It translates to CASSRGAGGLTGELFF. This rearrangement joins TRBV27 to TRBJ2-2; 10 nucleotides line up with TRBD2. This CDR3 region has 16 residues. Germline loops: CDR1 MNHEY, CDR2 SMNVEV (reference sequence). J was trimmed by 4 bases and V by 5 bases; bases with no gene match: 7.

The V and J genes are TRBV6-1 and TRBJ1-5, with a tentative D call TRBD1 (5 bases). This CDR3 contains 14 residues. V was cut by 1 base and J by 6 bases, with 10 bases left in between. CDR1 and CDR2 from the germline V gene are MNHNS and SASEGT. For the CDR3, the DNA is TGTGCCAGCAGTGAAGGGACAATCGGTCAGCCCCAGCATTTT. Its protein product is CASSEGTIGQPQHF.

The chain carries TRBV28 and TRBJ2-5; 12 bases line up with TRBD1. Per the germline V gene, CDR1 is MDHEN and CDR2 is SYDVKM. V gave up 5 bases and J gave up 5 bases; unmatched junction bases: 6. The CDR3 runs to 15 residues. CDR3 amino acids: CASSDPGQGAETQYF. CDR3 in DNA: TGTGCCAGCAGTGACCCGGGACAGGGGGCCGAGACCCAGTACTTC.

The V gene is TRBV7-9, the J gene TRBJ2-2; 7 bases match TRBD2. Losses at the gene ends were 5 bases for V and 2 bases for J; bases not matched to a gene: 11. The CDR3 extends over 17 amino acids. Per germline, CDR1 SEHNR and CDR2 FQNEAQ (reference sequence). This CDR3 is CASSPVGGVINTGELFF. The CDR3, as DNA: TGTGCCAGCAGCCCCGTTGGGGGGGTCATCAACACCGGGGAGCTGTTTTTT.

The V gene is TRBV4-1, the J gene TRBJ1-4; 9 nucleotides align to TRBD1. The trim removed 2 bases at V and 11 bases at J, leaving 9 bases unmatched. There are 15 residues in the CDR3. Germline CDR1 and CDR2: MGHRA and YSYEKL. For the CDR3, the DNA is TGCGCCAGCAGCCAAACCGGGACAGGGTTCGGGAAACTGTTTTTT. Residues: CASSQTGTGFGKLFF.

This clone was observed a single time. The genes are TRBV28 and TRBJ2-1; 11 nucleotides agree with TRBD2. The V segment lost 4 bases and the J segment 2 bases; nucleotides outside the gene matches: 4. Germline assignment: CDR1 MDHEN and CDR2 SYDVKM. The CDR3 spans 16 residues. DNA for the CDR3: TGTGCCAGCAGTTGGGGACTAGCGGAGACCTACAATGAGCAGTTCTTC. Translation gives CASSWGLAETYNEQFF.

The rearrangement joins TRBV2 to TRBJ2-5, with 8 positions matching TRBD2. Germline lookup yields CDR1 SNHLY and CDR2 FYNNEI. The CDR3 contains 16 residues. V lost 1 base to trimming and J lost 4 bases; unmatched junction nucleotides: 8. The CDR3 loop reads CASSEGGRGARETQYF. The CDR3 DNA is TGTGCCAGCAGTGAAGGTGGGCGGGGGGCAAGAGAGACCCAGTACTTC.

By sample fraction, this clone is medium-sized. Within the sample, other DNA sequences also encode this same CDR3. The chain carries TRBV15 and TRBJ2-5; D possibly uses TRBD1 or TRBD2 (5 bases each). Germline CDR1 and CDR2: LNHNV and YYDKDF (reference sequence). Deletions cut 1 base from V and 4 bases from J, with 7 bases between. CDR3 length: 13 residues. CDR3 residues: CATSRVGGETQYF. CDR3 bases: TGTGCCACCAGCAGAGTTGGGGGAGAGACCCAGTACTTC.

This clone was observed a handful of times. The V and J genes are TRBV14 and TRBJ1-2, with 7 positions matching TRBD1. The CDR3 covers 15 residues. Trimming removed 4 bases from V and 4 bases from J; junction bases left unmatched: 9. In germline, CDR1 is SGHDN, CDR2 FVKESK. The CDR3 loop reads CASSPSGQPFYGYTF. The CDR3 coding sequence is TGTGCCAGCAGCCCTTCGGGACAGCCATTCTATGGCTACACCTTC.

Remarks on this clone: The junction departs from germline at one end; a sequencing error may be responsible. This chain connects TRBV27 to TRBJ2-7; 8 bases are shared with TRBD1. Germline CDR1 is MNHEY and CDR2 is SMNVEV (reference sequence). The CDR3 runs 16 residues. CDR3 region: CAISLTLGTGGIEQYF. CDR3 sequence (DNA): TGTGCCATCAGTCTGACCCTCGGGACAGGTGGGATCGAGCAGTACTTC.

V gene TRBV7-6 combines with J gene TRBJ1-1; possible D gene TRBD1, 5 bases. The germline gives CDR1 SGHVS, CDR2 FNYEAQ. The CDR3 spans 13 residues. Trimming removed 3 bases at V and 1 base at J, with 6 bases between. The CDR3, as DNA: TGTGCCAGCAGCTTTGGGGGGAACACTGAAGCTTTCTTT. It translates to CASSFGGNTEAFF.

The chain recombines TRBV2 with TRBJ2-5, with D unresolved. V dropped 3 bases and J dropped 0 bases, with 8 bases sitting between them. CDR3 length: 14 amino acids. CDR1 is SNHLY, CDR2 FYNNEI, per germline. Here the CDR3 DNA reads TGTGCCAGCAGTGATACTACAGACCAAGAGACCCAGTACTTC. Translated: CASSDTTDQETQYF.

V usage is TRBV11-2 and J usage is TRBJ2-7; possible D gene TRBD1, 6 bases. Trimming pared 5 bases from V and 3 bases from J, leaving 14 bases between. Germline CDR1 reads SGHAT; CDR2 reads FQNNGV. This CDR3 spans 14 amino acids. The DNA for the CDR3 is TGTGCCAGCAGCATATCCGGGACAATCTACGAGCAGTACTTC. Residues: CASSISGTIYEQYF.

Relative to its sample, this clone is medium-sized (0.01 to 0.1%). CDR3 in amino acids: CASSEGLEAFF. CDR3 sequence (DNA): TGTGCCAGCAGTGAAGGTCTTGAAGCTTTCTTT. The chain employs TRBV2 and TRBJ1-1, with D unresolved. V lost 1 base, J lost 7 bases, and 4 bases lay in between. This CDR3 has 11 residues. The germline CDR1 and CDR2 sequences are SNHLY and FYNNEI.

This clone was seen only a few times. This chain joins TRBV28 and TRBJ1-6, with a tentative D call TRBD1 (6 bases). Germline V gives CDR1 MDHEN, CDR2 SYDVKM. The CDR3 totals 14 residues. Trimming removed 8 bases at V and 8 bases at J, with 16 bases between. The CDR3 here is CASGPGAAHSPLHF. CDR3 in DNA: TGTGCCAGCGGCCCGGGGGCGGCGCATTCACCCCTCCACTTT.

V gene TRBV4-1 combines with J gene TRBJ2-3, with 8 bases identical to TRBD1. The CDR3 spans 14 residues. From germline, CDR1 is MGHRA and CDR2 YSYEKL. V lost 0 bases to trimming and J lost 6 bases; unmatched junction nucleotides: 2. In DNA, the CDR3 is TGCGCCAGCAGCCAAGAACAGGGGGTGGATACGCAGTATTTT. Translation: CASSQEQGVDTQYF.

The rearrangement links TRBV6-6 to TRBJ2-7, with TRBD2 as a possible D gene (5 bases). The V gene's germline CDR1 is MNHNY and CDR2 SVGAGI (reference sequence). The CDR3 runs to 14 residues. The V end was cut by 5 bases, the J end by 5 bases, with 16 bases between. CDR3 residues: CASSDPGLRNEQYF. The CDR3, as DNA: TGTGCCAGCAGTGACCCCGGACTTCGTAACGAGCAGTACTTC.

The chain combines TRBV4-1 with TRBJ2-7; D call uncertain. Trimming removed 0 bases at V and 3 bases at J, with 9 bases between. Per the germline V gene, CDR1 is MGHRA and CDR2 is YSYEKL. CDR3 length: 14 residues. The CDR3 sequence is CASSQEASLYEQYF. The CDR3 DNA sequence: TGCGCCAGCAGCCAAGAAGCGAGCCTCTACGAGCAGTACTTC.